Reported below is one TCR beta chain. One entry per CDR3 protein, called by TCRdb with MiXCR from the RT-PCR reads. The table records roughly 4,400 distinct CDR3 sequences, around a third of them present only once. The V gene lost 6 bases and the J gene lost 0 bases, with 12 bases spanning the gap. The CDR3 covers 14 residues. In germline, CDR1 is DFQATT, CDR2 SNEGSKA (reference sequence). The sequence derives from a female donor with primary Sjogren's syndrome. The chain links TRBV20-1 to TRBJ1-3; D call uncertain. Sequences were obtained from memory CD4+ T cells from salivary gland. The CDR3 DNA is TGCAGTGCACCGGACGGGTACTCTGGAAACACCATATATTTT. Amino acids: CSAPDGYSGNTIYF.